The 30 T cell receptor beta chains in this list originate from one sample, sequenced in a study of blood T cell repertoires in COVID-19. Sequencing used immunoSEQ multiplex PCR; TCRdb keeps in-frame clones, though not all of them. The repertoire consists of over 130,000 clones, with 88% occurring once and the leading ten covering 28%. The sequencing input was peripheral blood. The receptors shown here come from a human donor in a cohort sampled during active COVID-19.

The V and J genes are TRBV6-2 or TRBV6-3 and TRBJ2-5; 9 bases fit TRBD1. Germline assignment: CDR1 MNHEY and CDR2 SVGEGT. The CDR3 is 14 residues long. J was trimmed by 4 bases and V by 6 bases; bases with no gene match: 6. CDR3 in amino acids: CASSRGTGRETQYF. The CDR3 region has the DNA TGTGCCAGCAGCCGAGGGACAGGGAGAGAGACCCAGTACTTC.

This chain joins TRBV20-1 and TRBJ2-5, with a weak D call TRBD2 (6 bases). Germline CDR1 is DFQATT and CDR2 is SNEGSKA (reference sequence). The CDR3 extends over 15 amino acids. V was shortened by 3 bases and J by 2 bases, with 16 bases between the two germline ends. This CDR3 reads CSASGGLALQETQYF. The CDR3 DNA sequence: TGCAGTGCTAGTGGAGGGCTAGCGCTTCAAGAGACCCAGTACTTC.

This chain uses TRBV2 with TRBJ1-2; weak D call: TRBD1 (6 bases). The CDR3 is made up of 14 amino acids. Trimming left V 1 base short and J 4 bases short, with 10 bases between. Germline CDR1 reads SNHLY; CDR2 reads FYNNEI. CDR3 residues: CASSEDLGAYGYTF. DNA of the CDR3: TGTGCCAGCAGTGAAGATCTGGGGGCCTATGGCTACACCTTC.

This chain connects TRBV3-1 (or the pseudogene TRBV3-2) to TRBJ2-4; D is perhaps TRBD2 (5 bases). CDR1 is LGHDT and CDR2 is YNNKEL in the germline V gene (reference sequence). The CDR3 contains 14 residues. Trimming stripped 3 bases from V and 6 bases from J, with 12 bases between. CDR3 in DNA: TGTGCCAGCAGCCATGGAGGCTATATAAACATTCAGTACTTC. Amino acids: CASSHGGYINIQYF.

This chain uses TRBV6-5 with TRBJ1-1, with 7 bases matching TRBD1. Germline CDR1 MNHEY, CDR2 SVGAGI. The CDR3 runs to 13 residues. After removal of 4 bases from V and 3 bases from J, the junction contained 2 bases not matched to a gene. The CDR3 DNA is TGTGCCAGCAGTTCGCAGGGGGACACTGAAGCTTTCTTT. Translating gives CASSSQGDTEAFF.

This clone was recorded once. The CDR3 coding sequence is TGCAGTGCTAGTGGGACTAGCGGCACCGGGGAGCTGTTTTTT. Translated: CSASGTSGTGELFF. The chain recombines TRBV20-1 with TRBJ2-2; 11 bases agree with TRBD2. CDR3 length: 14 residues. Unmatched junction bases numbered 1, after V lost 3 bases and J lost 4 bases. Germline values: CDR1 DFQATT, CDR2 SNEGSKA (reference sequence).

The chain carries TRBV7-9 and TRBJ2-2; unclear D gene. V lost 8 bases to trimming and J lost 3 bases, with 7 bases between them. Germline loops: CDR1 SEHNR, CDR2 FQNEAQ (reference sequence). The CDR3 runs 12 residues. CDR3 sequence (DNA): TGTGCCAGCGGAGAGTACACCGGGGAGCTGTTTTTT. Its translation is CASGEYTGELFF.

V usage is TRBV12-5 and J usage is TRBJ1-2; D is undetermined. Trimming removed 6 bases at V and 4 bases at J, with 12 bases between. The CDR3 is 13 residues long. CDR1 and CDR2 from the germline V gene are LGHNT and FRNRAP. CDR3 sequence: CASGTGILYGYTF. The CDR3 bases are TGTGCTAGTGGAACCGGGATCCTCTATGGCTACACCTTC.

The chain has TRBV5-4 and TRBJ1-3; 8 bases match TRBD1. The trim removed 2 bases at V and 8 bases at J, leaving 6 bases unmatched. Germline V gene sequence: CDR1 SGHNT, CDR2 YYREEE (reference sequence). The CDR3 consists of 14 residues. This CDR3 is CASSLGTGSDTIYF. DNA for the CDR3: TGTGCCAGCAGCTTAGGGACAGGTTCAGACACCATATATTTT.

V gene TRBV6-5 combines with J gene TRBJ1-4, with D perhaps matching TRBD1 (5 bases). This CDR3 has 13 residues. Germline V gene data show CDR1 as MNHEY and CDR2 as SVGAGI. The V end lost 6 bases, the J end lost 7 bases, and 12 bases lay between the germline ends. DNA for the CDR3: TGTGCCAGCAGGCCAGGGTTTGTTGAAAAACTGTTTTTT. Protein: CASRPGFVEKLFF.

This rearrangement joins TRBV4-1 to TRBJ2-5, with TRBD1 as a possible D gene (6 bases). V was cut by 0 bases and J by 4 bases, with 15 bases left in between. The CDR3 is 16 residues long. CDR1 MGHRA and CDR2 YSYEKL come from the germline V gene. The CDR3 protein is CASSQDIVGAGETQYF. For the CDR3, the DNA is TGCGCCAGCAGCCAAGACATAGTGGGGGCCGGAGAGACCCAGTACTTC.

The chain carries TRBV19 and TRBJ1-2, with D possibly being TRBD1 (5 bases). The CDR3 contains 14 residues. V gave up 7 bases and J gave up 1 base, with 13 bases separating them. Germline V gene sequence: CDR1 LNHDA, CDR2 SQIVND (reference sequence). The CDR3 DNA sequence: TGTGCCAGTAAGGGGTCAGCCATTAACTATGGCTACACCTTC. Translated, it gives CASKGSAINYGYTF.

The chain employs TRBV7-3 and TRBJ2-2; 11 nucleotides line up with TRBD1. CDR1 is SGHTA, CDR2 FQGTGA, per germline. Germline trimming cut 1 base from V and 0 bases from J; bases unmatched to any gene: 7. This CDR3 is built from 19 residues. This CDR3 reads CASSLRAQGQGANTGELFF. The DNA of the CDR3 is TGTGCCAGCAGCTTAAGGGCTCAGGGACAGGGGGCGAACACCGGGGAGCTGTTTTTT.

This clone was recorded once. V is TRBV7-2 and J is TRBJ2-7; unclear D gene. Germline CDR1 SGHTA, CDR2 FQGNSA. V lost 0 bases and J 5 bases, leaving 8 bases between the germline ends. The length of the CDR3 is 13 residues. The CDR3 nucleotides are TGTGCCAGCAGCTTAGCCCGGGTGCACGAGCAGTACTTC. It is translated as CASSLARVHEQYF.

The CDR3 coding sequence is TGTGCCACCAGTGCCCCGGGACAACAAGAGACCCAGTACTTC. Its protein is CATSAPGQQETQYF. The chain combines TRBV24-1 with TRBJ2-5, with D perhaps TRBD1 (6 bases). Per the germline V gene, CDR1 is KGHDR and CDR2 is SFDVKD. V was clipped by 5 bases and J by 2 bases, with 11 bases between them. The CDR3 is 14 residues long.

This chain links TRBV7-3 with TRBJ1-2; D unclear. CDR3 size: 13 residues. The V end lost 1 base, the J end lost 8 bases, and 11 bases lay between the germline ends. Germline V gene sequence: CDR1 SGHTA, CDR2 FQGTGA. The CDR3 protein is CASSLMEGGGYTF. As DNA, the CDR3 is TGTGCCAGCAGCTTAATGGAGGGCGGCGGCTACACCTTC.

The J gene is TRBJ1-1, the V gene TRBV3-1 (or the pseudogene TRBV3-2); D is perhaps TRBD1 (5 bases). The CDR3 length is 13 residues. Looked up from germline, CDR1 is LGHDT and CDR2 is YNNKEL (reference sequence). V was clipped by 4 bases and J by 1 base, with 7 bases between them. CDR3 residues: CASSLDRNTEAFF. The CDR3 region has the DNA TGTGCCAGCAGCCTAGACAGGAACACTGAAGCTTTCTTT.

This chain joins TRBV4-1 and TRBJ2-4; 11 nucleotides line up with TRBD2. In germline, CDR1 is MGHRA, CDR2 YSYEKL. Trimming took 3 bases from V and 1 from J; bases not matched to a gene: 8. CDR3 length: 18 residues. The CDR3 loop reads CASSQGLAGGKAKNIQYF. CDR3 in DNA: TGCGCCAGCAGCCAGGGGCTAGCGGGGGGTAAGGCCAAAAACATTCAGTACTTC.

This clone was detected once. This chain uses TRBV29-1 with TRBJ2-3, with 10 bases matching TRBD1. The CDR3 is 14 residues long. J was trimmed by 1 base and V by 4 bases; bases with no gene match: 2. CDR1 is SQVTM and CDR2 is ANQGSEA in the germline V gene. DNA of the CDR3: TGCAGCGTTGCCGGGACAGGGGGCACAGATACGCAGTATTTT. Protein sequence: CSVAGTGGTDTQYF.

This rearrangement joins TRBV12-2 to TRBJ2-7; TRBD2 is the table's D call, not checked against the DNA. TRBV12-2 is a known pseudogene. CDR3 length: 15 residues. The CDR3 loop reads CASRPEGRTSYEQYF. The CDR3 DNA sequence: TGTGCAAGTCGCCCAGAGGGTAGGACTTCCTACGAGCAGTACTTC.

The V call is TRBV6-5, the J call TRBJ2-1, with 9 bases identical to TRBD2. The CDR3 sequence is 14 residues long. The V and J ends lost 5 bases and 6 bases, in that order; junction bases with no gene match: 5. Germline V gives CDR1 MNHEY, CDR2 SVGAGI. This CDR3 reads CASSPGRGGNEQFF. In nucleotides, the CDR3 is TGTGCCAGCAGTCCGGGGCGGGGGGGCAATGAGCAGTTCTTC.

The chain has TRBV6-5 and TRBJ2-3; the D gene is possibly TRBD2 (7 bases). CDR3 length: 14 residues. In germline, CDR1 is MNHEY, CDR2 SVGAGI. Deletions cut 2 bases from V and 6 bases from J, with 12 bases between. CDR3 protein: CASSYGTGGDTQYF. CDR3 nucleotides: TGTGCCAGCAGTTACGGTACGGGGGGCGATACGCAGTATTTT.

This sequence joins TRBV6-4 and TRBJ2-1, with 9 nucleotides matching TRBD1. Germline trimming cut 5 bases from V and 9 bases from J; bases unmatched to any gene: 5. The CDR3 covers 13 residues. Germline CDR1 and CDR2: MRHNA and SNTAGT. The CDR3 DNA follows: TGTGCCAGCAGTAAAGACAGGGGGGTTGAGCAGTTCTTC. This gives the protein CASSKDRGVEQFF.

This clone was seen a few times. The chain carries TRBV27 and TRBJ1-2; 7 bases fit TRBD1. The CDR3 loop spans 13 amino acids. Germline CDR1 is MNHEY and CDR2 is SMNVEV (reference sequence). V trimming: 6 bases; J trimming: 7 bases; junction bases outside the gene matches: 8. As DNA, the CDR3 is TGTGCCAGCAGCCCCGACAGGGACGGTGGCTACACCTTC. This gives the protein CASSPDRDGGYTF.

This chain joins TRBV7-2 and TRBJ1-1; D remains unclear. Germline CDR1 and CDR2: SGHTA and FQGNSA. Between the trimmed V and J ends, which lost 5 bases and 1 base, there was a span of 11 bases. This CDR3 is built from 14 residues. The CDR3 loop is CASSAPTENTEAFF. The CDR3 coding sequence is TGTGCCAGCAGCGCGCCCACAGAGAACACTGAAGCTTTCTTT. The full variable domain, in which reference TRBV7-2 and TRBJ1-1 provide the parts outside the CDR3, is GAGVSQSPSNKVTEKGKDVELRCDPISGHTALYWYRQSLGQGLEFLIYFQGNSAPDKSGLPSDRFSAERTGGSVSTLTIQRTQQEDSAVYLCASSAPTENTEAFFGQGTRLTVV.

V usage is TRBV6-5 and J usage is TRBJ1-1, with D tentatively TRBD1 (5 bases). Deletions cut 2 bases from V and 3 bases from J, with 10 bases between. From germline, CDR1 is MNHEY and CDR2 SVGAGI. The CDR3 has 14 residues. The CDR3 is CASSYGRADTEAFF. The CDR3 coding sequence is TGTGCCAGCAGTTACGGCAGGGCGGACACTGAAGCTTTCTTT.

The chain joins TRBV18 to TRBJ2-1; TRBD1 aligns across 8 bases. Germline V gene sequence: CDR1 KGHSH, CDR2 LQKENI. CDR3 length equals 14 residues. The V segment lost 5 bases and the J segment 9 bases; nucleotides outside the gene matches: 9. The CDR3 spells CASSYDRGLGEQFF. CDR3 nucleotides: TGTGCCAGCTCATACGACAGGGGACTCGGTGAGCAGTTCTTC.

This sequence joins TRBV6-4 and TRBJ1-2, with D unclear. Germline V gives CDR1 MRHNA, CDR2 SNTAGT. V was pared by 6 bases and J by 2 bases, with 16 bases between. The CDR3 totals 15 residues. As DNA, the CDR3 is TGTGCCAGCAGCCCAAGCCGGGGAGCCAACTATGGCTACACCTTC. Protein sequence: CASSPSRGANYGYTF.

V usage is TRBV18 and J usage is TRBJ2-7; 7 bases align to TRBD1. V lost 5 bases and J lost 3; bases outside the gene matches: 7. CDR1 KGHSH and CDR2 LQKENI come from the germline V gene. The CDR3 has 14 residues. The CDR3 protein is CASSTTGQGYEQYF. The DNA of the CDR3 is TGTGCCAGCTCAACGACAGGGCAGGGCTACGAGCAGTACTTC.

This chain uses TRBV7-6 with TRBJ2-3; perhaps TRBD2 as D (6 bases). The CDR3 loop spans 16 amino acids. V was pared by 1 base and J by 2 bases, with 13 bases between. Germline CDR1 is SGHVS and CDR2 is FNYEAQ. CDR3 in amino acids: CASSLGWTTITDTQYF. CDR3 DNA: TGTGCCAGCAGCTTAGGGTGGACTACCATCACAGATACGCAGTATTTT. Drawing the rest from reference TRBV7-6 and TRBJ2-3, the complete variable domain is GAGVSQSPRYKVTKRGQDVALRCDPISGHVSLYWYRQALGQGPEFLTYFNYEAQQDKSGLPNDRFSAERPEGSISTLTIQRTEQRDSAMYRCASSLGWTTITDTQYFGPGTRLTVL.